This TCR beta chain was sequenced for a study of shared clonotypes between healthy human individuals. Each subset's genomic DNA was split evenly across several immunoSEQ plates. The protocol was immunoSEQ multiplex PCR, while the TCRdb copy is restricted to in-frame clones and leaves out a portion. Here the sample spans approximately 1,000,000 clones, about 84% being singletons. Looked up from germline, CDR1 is ENHRY and CDR2 is SYGVKD. V was trimmed by 2 bases and J by 0 bases, leaving 13 bases between them. The CDR3 length is 16 residues. The origin of this receptor is a young man in good health. Some clones in this sample may be carry-over from other donors' samples. Sequenced input: memory CD4+ T cells from PBMCs. This sample's subset: CD45RA-negative fraction. This chain connects TRBV10-3 to TRBJ1-2; D might be TRBD1 (6 bases). The CDR3 reads CAISEPLRGSNYGYTF. Here the CDR3 DNA reads TGTGCCATCAGTGAGCCCCTCAGGGGATCTAACTATGGCTACACCTTC.